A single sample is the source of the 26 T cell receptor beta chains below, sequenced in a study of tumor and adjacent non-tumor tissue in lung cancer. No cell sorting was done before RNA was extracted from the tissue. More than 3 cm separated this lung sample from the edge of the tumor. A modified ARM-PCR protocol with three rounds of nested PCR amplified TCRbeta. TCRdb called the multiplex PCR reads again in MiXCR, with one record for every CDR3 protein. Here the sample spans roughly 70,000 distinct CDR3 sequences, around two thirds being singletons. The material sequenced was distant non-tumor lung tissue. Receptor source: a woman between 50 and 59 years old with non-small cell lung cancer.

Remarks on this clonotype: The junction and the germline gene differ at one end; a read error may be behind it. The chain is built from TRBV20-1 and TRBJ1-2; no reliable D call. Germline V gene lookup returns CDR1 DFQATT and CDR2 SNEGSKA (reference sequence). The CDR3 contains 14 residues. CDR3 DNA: TGCTGTGTTAGAGTTCAGCCAGGAAACTATGGCTACATCTTC. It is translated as CCVRVQPGNYGYIF.

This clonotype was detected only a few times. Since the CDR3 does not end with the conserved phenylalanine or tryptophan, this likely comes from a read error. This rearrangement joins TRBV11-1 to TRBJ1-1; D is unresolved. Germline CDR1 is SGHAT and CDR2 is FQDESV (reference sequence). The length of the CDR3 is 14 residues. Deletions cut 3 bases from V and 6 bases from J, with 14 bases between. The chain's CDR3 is CASSLKELKAEAFL. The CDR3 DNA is TGTGCCAGCAGCTTGAAGGAGTTGAAGGCTGAAGCTTTCCTT.

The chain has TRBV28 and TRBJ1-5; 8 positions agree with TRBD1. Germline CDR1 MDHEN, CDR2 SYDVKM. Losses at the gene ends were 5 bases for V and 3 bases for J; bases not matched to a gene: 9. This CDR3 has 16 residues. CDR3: CASSPRTGSFNQPQHF. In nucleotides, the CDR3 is TGTGCCAGCAGTCCCAGGACAGGGAGCTTCAATCAGCCCCAGCATTTT.

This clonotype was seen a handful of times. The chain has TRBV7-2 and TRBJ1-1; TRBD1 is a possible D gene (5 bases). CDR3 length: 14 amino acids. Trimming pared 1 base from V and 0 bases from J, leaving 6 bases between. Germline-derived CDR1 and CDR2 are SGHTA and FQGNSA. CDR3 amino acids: CASSLDRLNTEAFF. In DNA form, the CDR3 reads TGTGCCAGCAGCTTAGACAGGTTGAACACTGAAGCTTTCTTT. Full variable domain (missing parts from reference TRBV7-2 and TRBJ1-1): GAGVSQSPSNKVTEKGKDVELRCDPISGHTALYWYRQSLGQGLEFLIYFQGNSAPDKSGLPSDRFSAERTGGSVSTLTIQRTQQEDSAVYLCASSLDRLNTEAFFGQGTRLTVV.

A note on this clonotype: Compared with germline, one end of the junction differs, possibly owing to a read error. CDR3 sequence: CVSSRTSSDYKQYF. The CDR3 region has the DNA TGTGTCAGCAGTCGGACTAGCTCCGACTACAAACAGTACTTC. V and J are TRBV6-5 and TRBJ2-7; 8 bases are a match to TRBD2. The CDR3 loop spans 14 amino acids. CDR1 MNHEY and CDR2 SVGAGI come from the germline V gene.

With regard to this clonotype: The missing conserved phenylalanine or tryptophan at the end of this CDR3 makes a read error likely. The CDR3 sequence: CASSQGGHDGYQPQHY. CDR3 sequence (DNA): TGTGCCAGCAGCCAGGGGGGCCACGACGGATATCAGCCCCAGCATTAT. The chain links TRBV28 to TRBJ1-5; TRBD1 agrees at 7 bases. The CDR3 sequence is 16 residues long. The V segment lost 6 bases and the J segment 5 bases; nucleotides outside the gene matches: 13. The germline V gene encodes CDR1 MDHEN and CDR2 SYDVKM.

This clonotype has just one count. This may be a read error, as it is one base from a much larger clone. CDR3 residues: CASTPSWATEPFF. The CDR3 nucleotides are TGTGCCAGCACCCCGTCCTGGGCCACTGAACCTTTCTTT. The chain joins TRBV12-3 or TRBV12-4 to TRBJ1-1; D ambiguous. The CDR3 covers 13 residues.

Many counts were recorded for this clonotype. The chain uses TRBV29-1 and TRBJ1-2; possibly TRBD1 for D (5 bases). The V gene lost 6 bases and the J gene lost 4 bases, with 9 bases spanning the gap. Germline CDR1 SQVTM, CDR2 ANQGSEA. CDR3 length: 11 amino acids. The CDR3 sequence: CSVAGFYGYTF. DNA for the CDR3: TGCAGCGTGGCAGGGTTCTATGGCTACACCTTC.

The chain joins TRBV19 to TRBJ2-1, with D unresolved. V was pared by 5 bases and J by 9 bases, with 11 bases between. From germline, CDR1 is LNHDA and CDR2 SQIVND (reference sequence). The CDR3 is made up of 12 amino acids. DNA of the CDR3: TGTGCCAGTAGTCCCGTGGTGGGTGAGCAGTTCTTC. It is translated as CASSPVVGEQFF.

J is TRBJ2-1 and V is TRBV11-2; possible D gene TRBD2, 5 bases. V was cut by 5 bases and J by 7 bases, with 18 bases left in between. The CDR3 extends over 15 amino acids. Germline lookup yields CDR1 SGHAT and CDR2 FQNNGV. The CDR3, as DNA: TGTGCCAGCAGCCACCCGGGAACTACCCATAATGAGCAGTTCTTC. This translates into CASSHPGTTHNEQFF.

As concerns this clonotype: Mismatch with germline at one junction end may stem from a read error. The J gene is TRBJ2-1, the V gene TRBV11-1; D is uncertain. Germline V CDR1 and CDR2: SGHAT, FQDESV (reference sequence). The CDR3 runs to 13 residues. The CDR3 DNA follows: TGTTCCAGCAGCTTACTTCCGCTGGATGAACAGTTCTTC. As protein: CSSSLLPLDEQFF.

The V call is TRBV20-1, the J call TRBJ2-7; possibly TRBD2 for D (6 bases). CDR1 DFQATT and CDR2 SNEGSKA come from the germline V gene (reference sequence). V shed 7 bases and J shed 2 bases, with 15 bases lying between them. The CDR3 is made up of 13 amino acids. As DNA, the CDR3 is TGCAGTGGTCATAGTAGCGGCCCCTACGAGCAGTACTTC. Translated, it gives CSGHSSGPYEQYF.

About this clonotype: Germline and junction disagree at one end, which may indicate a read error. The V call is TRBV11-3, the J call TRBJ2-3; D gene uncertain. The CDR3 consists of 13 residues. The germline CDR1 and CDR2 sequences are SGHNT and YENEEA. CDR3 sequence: CGSRCRGTDTQYF. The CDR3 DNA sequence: TGTGGCAGCAGGTGTCGTGGGACAGATACGCAGTATTTT.

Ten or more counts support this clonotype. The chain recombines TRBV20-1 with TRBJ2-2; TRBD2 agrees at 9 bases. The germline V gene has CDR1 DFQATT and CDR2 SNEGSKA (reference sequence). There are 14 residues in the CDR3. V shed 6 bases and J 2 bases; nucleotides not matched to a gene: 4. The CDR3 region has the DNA TGCAGTGCAACTCTAGCGGGAAACACCGGGGAGCTGTTTTTT. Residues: CSATLAGNTGELFF.

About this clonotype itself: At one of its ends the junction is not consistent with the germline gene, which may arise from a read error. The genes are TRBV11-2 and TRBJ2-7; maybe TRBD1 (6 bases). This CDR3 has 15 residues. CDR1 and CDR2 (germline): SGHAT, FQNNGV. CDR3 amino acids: CASSFGAGVTYEWYF. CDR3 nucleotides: TGTGCCAGTAGCTTCGGGGCAGGGGTTACCTACGAGTGGTACTTC. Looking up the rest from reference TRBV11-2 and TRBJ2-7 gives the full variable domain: EAGVAQSPRYKIIEKRQSVAFWCNPISGHATLYWYQQILGQGPKLLIQFQNNGVVDDSQLPKDRFSAERLKGVDSTLKIQPAKLEDSAVYLCASSFGAGVTYEWYFGPGTRLTVT.

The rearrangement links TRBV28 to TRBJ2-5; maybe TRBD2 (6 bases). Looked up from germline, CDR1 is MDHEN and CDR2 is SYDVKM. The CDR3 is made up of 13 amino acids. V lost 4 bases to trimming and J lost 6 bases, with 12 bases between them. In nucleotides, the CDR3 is TGTGCCAGCAGTTCAGGAGGGTACAAGACCCAGTACTTC. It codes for CASSSGGYKTQYF. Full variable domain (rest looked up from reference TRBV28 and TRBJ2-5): DVKVTQSSRYLVKRTGEKVFLECVQDMDHENMFWYRQDPGLGLRLIYFSYDVKMKEKGDIPEGYSVSREKKERFSLILESASTNQTSMYLCASSSGGYKTQYFGPGTRLLVL.

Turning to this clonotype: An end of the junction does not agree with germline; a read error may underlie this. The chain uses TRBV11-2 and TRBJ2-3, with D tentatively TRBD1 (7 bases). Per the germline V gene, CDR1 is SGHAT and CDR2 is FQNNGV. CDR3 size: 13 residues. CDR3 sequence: CASNGGGAGTQYF. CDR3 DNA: TGTGCCAGCAACGGAGGGGGCGCAGGTACGCAGTACTTT.

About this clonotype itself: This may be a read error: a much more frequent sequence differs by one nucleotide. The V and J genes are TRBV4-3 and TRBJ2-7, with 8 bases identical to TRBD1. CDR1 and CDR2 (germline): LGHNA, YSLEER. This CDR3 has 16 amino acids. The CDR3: CSSSQDWQGALNEQYF. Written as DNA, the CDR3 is TGCTCCAGCAGCCAAGATTGGCAGGGGGCGCTTAACGAGCAGTACTTC.

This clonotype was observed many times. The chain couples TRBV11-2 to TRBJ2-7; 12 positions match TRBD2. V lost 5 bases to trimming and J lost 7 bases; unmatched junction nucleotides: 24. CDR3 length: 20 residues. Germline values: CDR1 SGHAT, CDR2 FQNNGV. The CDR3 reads CASSKSYGAQTSGSLGEQYF. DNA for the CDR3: TGTGCCAGCAGCAAGAGTTATGGGGCCCAGACTAGCGGGAGTCTTGGGGAGCAGTACTTC.

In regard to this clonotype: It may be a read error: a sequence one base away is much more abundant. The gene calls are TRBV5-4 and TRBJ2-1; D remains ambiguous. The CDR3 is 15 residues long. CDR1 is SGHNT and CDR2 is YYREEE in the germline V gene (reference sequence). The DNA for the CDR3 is TGTGGCAGCAGCACTGGCATCGGGTCGTACAATGAGCAGTTCTTC. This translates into CGSSTGIGSYNEQFF.

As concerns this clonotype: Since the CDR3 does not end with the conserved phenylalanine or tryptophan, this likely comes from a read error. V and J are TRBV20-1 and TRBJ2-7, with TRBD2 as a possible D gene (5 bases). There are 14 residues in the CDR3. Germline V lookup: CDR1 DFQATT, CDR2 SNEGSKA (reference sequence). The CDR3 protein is CGASKVGVGYEQYI. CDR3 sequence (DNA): TGCGGTGCCAGCAAGGTGGGAGTGGGATACGAGCAGTACATC.

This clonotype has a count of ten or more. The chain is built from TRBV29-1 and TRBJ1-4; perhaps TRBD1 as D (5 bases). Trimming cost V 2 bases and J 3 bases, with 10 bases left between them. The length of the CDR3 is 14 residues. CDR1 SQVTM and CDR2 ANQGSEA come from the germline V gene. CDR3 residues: CSVELRGSNEKLFF. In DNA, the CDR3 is TGCAGCGTTGAACTGAGGGGTTCTAATGAAAAACTGTTTTTT.

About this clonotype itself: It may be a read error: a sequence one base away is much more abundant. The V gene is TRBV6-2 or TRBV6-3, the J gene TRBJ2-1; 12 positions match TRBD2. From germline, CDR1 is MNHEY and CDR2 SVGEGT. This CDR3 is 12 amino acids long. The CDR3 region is CASRNPSGRVYF. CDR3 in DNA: TGTGCCAGCAGAAACCCTAGCGGGAGGGTTTACTTC.

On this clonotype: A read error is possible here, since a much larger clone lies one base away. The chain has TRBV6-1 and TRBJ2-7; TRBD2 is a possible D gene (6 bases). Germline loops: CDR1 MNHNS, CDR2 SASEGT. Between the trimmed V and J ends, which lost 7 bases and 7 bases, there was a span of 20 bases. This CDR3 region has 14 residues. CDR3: CASNDPVGGWEQYF. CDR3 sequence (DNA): TGTGCCAGCAATGATCCCGTCGGAGGGTGGGAGCAGTACTTC.

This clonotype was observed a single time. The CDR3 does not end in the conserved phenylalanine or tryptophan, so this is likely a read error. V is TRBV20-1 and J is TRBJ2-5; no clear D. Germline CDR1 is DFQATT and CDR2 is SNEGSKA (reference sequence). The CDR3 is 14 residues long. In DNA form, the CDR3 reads TGCAGTACCCAGTACCAAGTGATCCAAGAAACCCAGTACCTC. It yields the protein CSTQYQVIQETQYL.

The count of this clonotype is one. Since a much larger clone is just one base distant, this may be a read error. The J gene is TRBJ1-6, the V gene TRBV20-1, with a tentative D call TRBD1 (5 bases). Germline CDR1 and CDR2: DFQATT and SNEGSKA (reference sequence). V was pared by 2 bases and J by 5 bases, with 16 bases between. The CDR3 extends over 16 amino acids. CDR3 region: CSARYYDQGDNSPLHF. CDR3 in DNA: TGCAGTGCTAGATACTACGACCAGGGCGATAATTCACCCCTCCACTTT.